This TCR beta chain derives from a study of CD8+ T cells in alopecia areata. Overall study context: Oral tofacitinib, 5 to 10 mg twice daily, was given in an open-label trial. The drug, tofacitinib, lasted 6 to 18 months, followed by 6 months off drug.

Notes on this clone: Its antigen is undetermined.

From alopecia areata patients, lesional scalp punch biopsies and peripheral blood were collected. Findings and limits, study-wide: Tissue-resident alphabeta T cells belonging to normal skin likewise get sequenced within scalp specimens.

It was cDNA, reverse transcribed from extracted RNA, that served as the sequencing template. Produced via immunoSEQ multiplex PCR; TCRdb's table is partial and in-frame only. The repertoire has tens of thousands of clones, under 75% of them found once; the top ten carry approximately 17%. This specimen was CD8+ T cells sorted from blood, taken at week 0. The TCR originated in a human donor with alopecia areata.

The CDR3 here is CASSQGRTGGNTIYF. The DNA of the CDR3 is TGCGCCAGCAGCCAAGGTCGCACAGGTGGAAACACCATATATTTT. The chain carries TRBV4-1 and TRBJ1-3; the D gene is possibly TRBD1 (5 bases). V was trimmed by 1 base and J by 3 bases, leaving 10 bases between them. CDR3 size: 15 residues. Germline assignment: CDR1 MGHRA and CDR2 YSYEKL.